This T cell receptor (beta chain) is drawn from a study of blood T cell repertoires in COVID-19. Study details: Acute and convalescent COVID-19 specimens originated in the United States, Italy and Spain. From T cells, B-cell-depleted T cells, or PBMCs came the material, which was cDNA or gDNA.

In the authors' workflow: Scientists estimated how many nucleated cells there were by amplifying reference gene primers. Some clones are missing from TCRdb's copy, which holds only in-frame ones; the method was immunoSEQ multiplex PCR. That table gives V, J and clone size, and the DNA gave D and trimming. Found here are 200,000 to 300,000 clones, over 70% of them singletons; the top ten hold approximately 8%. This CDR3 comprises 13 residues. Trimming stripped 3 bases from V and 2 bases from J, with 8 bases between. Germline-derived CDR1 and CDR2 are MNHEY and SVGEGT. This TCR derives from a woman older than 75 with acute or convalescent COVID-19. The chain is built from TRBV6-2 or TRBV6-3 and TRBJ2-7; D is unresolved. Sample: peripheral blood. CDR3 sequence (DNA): TGTGCCAGCAGTTATAATTTCGCCTACGAGCAGTACTTC. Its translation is CASSYNFAYEQYF.